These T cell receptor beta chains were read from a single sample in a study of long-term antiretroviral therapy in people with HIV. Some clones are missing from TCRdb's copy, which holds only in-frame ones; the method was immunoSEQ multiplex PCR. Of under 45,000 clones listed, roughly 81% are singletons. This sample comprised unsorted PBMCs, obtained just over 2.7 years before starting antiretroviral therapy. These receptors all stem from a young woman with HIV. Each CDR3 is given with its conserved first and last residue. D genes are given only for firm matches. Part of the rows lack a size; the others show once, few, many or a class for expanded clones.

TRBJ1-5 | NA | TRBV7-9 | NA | CASSPFGGAQPQHF | TGTGCCAGCAGCCCCTTCGGGGGCGCCCAGCCCCAGCATTTT
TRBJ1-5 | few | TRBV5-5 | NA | CASSLDARDGQPQHF | TGTGCCAGCAGCTTGGATGCCCGGGACGGTCAGCCCCAGCATTTT
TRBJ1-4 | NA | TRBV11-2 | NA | CASSHLAEKLFF | TGTGCCAGCAGCCATCTCGCTGAAAAACTGTTTTTT
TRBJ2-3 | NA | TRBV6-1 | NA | CASRLTITDTQYF | TGTGCCAGCAGGCTGACAATCACAGATACGCAGTATTTT
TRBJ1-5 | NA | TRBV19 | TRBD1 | CASSIGQGIQPQHF | TGTGCCAGTAGTATCGGACAGGGAATTCAGCCCCAGCATTTT
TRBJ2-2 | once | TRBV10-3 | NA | CANNQGTGELFF | TGTGCCAATAATCAGGGAACCGGGGAGCTGTTTTTT
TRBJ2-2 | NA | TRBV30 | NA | CAWNWLGTGELFF | TGTGCCTGGAACTGGCTTGGCACCGGGGAGCTGTTTTTT
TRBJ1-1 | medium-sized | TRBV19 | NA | CASTRRGSTNTEAFF | TGTGCCAGTACCCGACGTGGAAGTACGAACACTGAAGCTTTCTTT
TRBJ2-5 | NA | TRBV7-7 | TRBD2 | CASSKGWGLAGQETQYF | TGTGCCAGCAGCAAAGGGTGGGGGCTAGCGGGCCAAGAGACCCAGTACTTC
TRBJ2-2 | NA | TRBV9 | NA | CASSVGQMSTGELFF | TGTGCCAGCAGCGTAGGCCAGATGAGCACCGGGGAGCTGTTTTTT
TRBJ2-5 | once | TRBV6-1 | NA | CASSEGERETQYF | TGTGCCAGCAGTGAAGGGGAGAGGGAGACCCAGTACTTC